The entry that follows covers one T cell receptor (beta chain) sequence. This record comes from a study of blood T cell repertoires in COVID-19. In the source study's methods: Reference gene primer amplification yielded estimated nucleated cell counts. Assay used: immunoSEQ multiplex PCR; TCRdb lists only in-frame clones, some missing. Clone size and V and J calls were adopted from that table, with D and trimming inferred from the DNA. The table includes 300,000 to 350,000 clones, around nine tenths detected once. V was pared by 3 bases and J by 5 bases, with 14 bases between. Germline V gives CDR1 MGHRA, CDR2 YSYEKL. The CDR3 has 16 amino acids. One Seattle source followed patients from active infection through their disease course.

The clonotype comes from a woman in her sixties or seventies with COVID-19, enrolled during active disease. The chain couples TRBV4-1 to TRBJ1-6; D possibly corresponds to TRBD1 (5 bases). The sequencing sample was made of peripheral blood. DNA for the CDR3: TGCGCCAGCAGCCATTCCCAGGGAGGCGATAATTCACCCCTCCACTTT. The encoded protein is CASSHSQGGDNSPLHF.